This TCR beta chain was captured by sequencing in a study of blood T cell repertoires in COVID-19. V was shortened by 2 bases and J by 10 bases, with 9 bases between the two germline ends. There are 13 residues in the CDR3. Clones were read by immunoSEQ multiplex PCR, and TCRdb kept only the in-frame ones, dropping some. The table has tens of thousands of clones, approximately 80% seen once. Material: peripheral blood. The rearrangement links TRBV12-3 or TRBV12-4 to TRBJ1-6, with D unclear. This TCR came from a man aged 70-80 years with acute or convalescent COVID-19. The DNA of the CDR3 is TGTGCCAGCAGTTTATTGGGGAGGTCACCCCTCCACTTT. Translating gives CASSLLGRSPLHF.